This T cell receptor (beta chain) was retrieved from a study of beta chain features in type 1 diabetes. This clone has a handful of counts. The antigen is not known. As every portion of the isolated RNA was reverse transcribed, the sequencing read expressed TCRB transcripts. Generated by immunoSEQ multiplex PCR, the TCRdb table keeps only in-frame clones and is missing some. The table records approximately 730,000 clones, around an eighth of them present only once. Every donor provided one heparinised blood draw, which averaged approximately 120 mL. Using CD45RO/CCR7/CD25/CD127/CD95/CD27, CD4+ naive, central memory, regulatory and stem cell-like memory cells were sorted. The study, taken as a whole, reports: Significant though moderate, a shortening of TCRB CDR3s appeared in all four CD4+ subsets of Type 1 diabetes patients. Fewer insertions but more deletions were seen at VDJ junctions in type 1 diabetes patients.

Sequencing was carried out using naive CD4+ T cells from blood. The source of this sequence is a man in his late teens or twenties with type 1 diabetes.

The CDR3 is CASMGNYGYTF. The DNA of the CDR3 is TGTGCCAGCATGGGGAACTATGGCTACACCTTC. The chain uses TRBV2 and TRBJ1-2, with D unresolved. This CDR3 spans 11 amino acids. V dropped 7 bases and J dropped 2 bases, with 5 bases sitting between them. Looked up from germline, CDR1 is SNHLY and CDR2 is FYNNEI.